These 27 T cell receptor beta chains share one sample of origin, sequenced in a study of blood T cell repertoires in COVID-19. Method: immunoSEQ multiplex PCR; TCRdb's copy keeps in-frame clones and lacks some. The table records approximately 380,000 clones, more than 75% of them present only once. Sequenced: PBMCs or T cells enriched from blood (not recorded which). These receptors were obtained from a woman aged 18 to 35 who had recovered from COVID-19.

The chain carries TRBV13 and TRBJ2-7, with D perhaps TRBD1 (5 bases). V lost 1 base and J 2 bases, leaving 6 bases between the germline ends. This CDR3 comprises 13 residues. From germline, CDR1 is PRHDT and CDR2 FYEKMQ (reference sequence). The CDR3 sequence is CASSLEGAYEQYF. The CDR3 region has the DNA TGTGCCAGCAGCTTAGAAGGGGCCTACGAGCAGTACTTC.

The DNA of the CDR3 is TGTGCCAGCAGTTATACAGGAGACTATGGCTACACCTTC. This sequence encodes CASSYTGDYGYTF. The chain recombines TRBV6-5 with TRBJ1-2, with D possibly TRBD1 on 5 matching bases. Germline loops: CDR1 MNHEY, CDR2 SVGAGI. Trimming took 3 bases from V and 3 from J, leaving 8 bases between them. The CDR3 length is 13 residues.

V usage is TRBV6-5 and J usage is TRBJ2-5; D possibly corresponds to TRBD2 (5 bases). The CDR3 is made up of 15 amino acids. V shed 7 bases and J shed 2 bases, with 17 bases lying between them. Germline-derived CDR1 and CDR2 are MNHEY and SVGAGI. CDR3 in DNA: TGTGCCAGCACCCTCCATGGGAGTCTTCAAGAGACCCAGTACTTC. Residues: CASTLHGSLQETQYF.

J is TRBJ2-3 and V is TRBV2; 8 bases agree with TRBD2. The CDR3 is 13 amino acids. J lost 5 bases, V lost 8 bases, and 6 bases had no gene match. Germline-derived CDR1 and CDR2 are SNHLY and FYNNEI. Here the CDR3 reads CASRGGAGDTQYF. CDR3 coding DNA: TGTGCCAGCCGGGGGGGCGCGGGAGATACGCAGTATTTT.

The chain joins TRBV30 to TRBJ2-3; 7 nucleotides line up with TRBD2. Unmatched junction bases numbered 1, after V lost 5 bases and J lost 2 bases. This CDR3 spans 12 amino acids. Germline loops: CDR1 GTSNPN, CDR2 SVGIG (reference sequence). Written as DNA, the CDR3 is TGTGCCTGGCGGGGGGACACAGATACGCAGTATTTT. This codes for CAWRGDTDTQYF.

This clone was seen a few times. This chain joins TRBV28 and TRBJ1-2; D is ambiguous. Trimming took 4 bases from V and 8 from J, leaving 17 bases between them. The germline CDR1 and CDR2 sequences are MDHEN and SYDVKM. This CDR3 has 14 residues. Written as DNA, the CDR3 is TGTGCCAGCAGTTCCACCGGACTTCTGGGAGGCTACACCTTC. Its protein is CASSSTGLLGGYTF.

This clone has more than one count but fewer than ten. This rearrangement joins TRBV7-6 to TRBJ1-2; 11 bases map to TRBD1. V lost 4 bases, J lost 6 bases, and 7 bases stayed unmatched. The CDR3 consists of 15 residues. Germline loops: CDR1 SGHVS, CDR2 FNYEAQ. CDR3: CASSSLGGQGDGYTF. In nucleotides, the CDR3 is TGTGCCAGCAGCTCCTTAGGGGGACAGGGGGATGGCTACACCTTC.

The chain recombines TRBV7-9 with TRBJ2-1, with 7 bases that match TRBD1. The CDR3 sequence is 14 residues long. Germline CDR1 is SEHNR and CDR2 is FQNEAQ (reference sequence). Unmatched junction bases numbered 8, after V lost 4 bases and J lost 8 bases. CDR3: CASSSGTANDEQFF. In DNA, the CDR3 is TGTGCCAGCAGCTCGGGGACAGCGAATGATGAGCAGTTCTTC.

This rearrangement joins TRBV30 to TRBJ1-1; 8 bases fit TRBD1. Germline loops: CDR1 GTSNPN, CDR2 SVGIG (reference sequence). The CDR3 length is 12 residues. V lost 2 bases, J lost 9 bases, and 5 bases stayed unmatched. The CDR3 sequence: CAWSHRGAQAFF. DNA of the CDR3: TGTGCCTGGAGTCACAGGGGGGCGCAAGCTTTCTTT.

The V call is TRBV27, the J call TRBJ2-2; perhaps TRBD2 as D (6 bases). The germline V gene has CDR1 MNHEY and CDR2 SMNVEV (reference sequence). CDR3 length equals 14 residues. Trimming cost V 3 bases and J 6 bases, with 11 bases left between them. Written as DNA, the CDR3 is TGTGCCAGCAGTTTGGGAGGAGGTCCCGGGGAGCTGTTTTTT. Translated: CASSLGGGPGELFF.

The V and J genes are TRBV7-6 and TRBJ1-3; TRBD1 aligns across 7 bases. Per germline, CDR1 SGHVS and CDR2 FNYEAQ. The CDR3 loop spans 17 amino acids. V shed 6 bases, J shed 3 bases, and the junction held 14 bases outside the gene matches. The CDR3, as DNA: TGTGCCAGCAGTCCAGAACAGGGGATCGGGGGTGGAAACACCATATATTTT. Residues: CASSPEQGIGGGNTIYF.

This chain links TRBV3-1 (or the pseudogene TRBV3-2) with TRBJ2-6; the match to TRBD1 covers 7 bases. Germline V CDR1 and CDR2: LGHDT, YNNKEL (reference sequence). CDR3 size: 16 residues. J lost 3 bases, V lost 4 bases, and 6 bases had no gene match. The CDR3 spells CASSPTGALGANVLTF. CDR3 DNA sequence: TGTGCCAGCAGCCCAACAGGGGCCCTTGGGGCCAACGTCCTGACTTTC.

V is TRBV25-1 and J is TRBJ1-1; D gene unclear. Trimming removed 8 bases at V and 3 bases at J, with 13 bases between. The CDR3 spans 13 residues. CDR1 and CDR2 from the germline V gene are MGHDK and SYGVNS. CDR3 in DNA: TGTGCCAGCGGTCTTGCAGGATACACTGAAGCTTTCTTT. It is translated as CASGLAGYTEAFF.

In DNA, the CDR3 is TGTGCCTGGAAGGGTGAGCGGGGGCCCTACAATGAGCAGTTCTTC. Its protein is CAWKGERGPYNEQFF. This chain connects TRBV30 to TRBJ2-1; 8 nucleotides match TRBD2. J lost 2 bases, V lost 4 bases, and 7 bases had no gene match. This CDR3 contains 15 residues. Germline V gene lookup returns CDR1 GTSNPN and CDR2 SVGIG (reference sequence).

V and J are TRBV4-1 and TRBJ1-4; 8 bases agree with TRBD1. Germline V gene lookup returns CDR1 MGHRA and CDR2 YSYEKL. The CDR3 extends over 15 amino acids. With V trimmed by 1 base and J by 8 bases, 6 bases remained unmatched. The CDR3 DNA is TGCGCCAGCAGCCAAGTCCCAGGGGGCGGGGAAAAACTGTTTTTT. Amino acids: CASSQVPGGGEKLFF.

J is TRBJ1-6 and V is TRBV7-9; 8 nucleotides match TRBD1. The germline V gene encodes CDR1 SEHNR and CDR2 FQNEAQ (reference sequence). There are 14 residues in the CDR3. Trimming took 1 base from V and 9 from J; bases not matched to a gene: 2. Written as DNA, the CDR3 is TGTGCCAGCAGCTTAGGGACAGGGAGTTCACCCCTCCACTTT. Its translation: CASSLGTGSSPLHF. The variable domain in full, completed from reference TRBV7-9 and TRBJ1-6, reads DTGVSQNPRHKITKRGQNVTFRCDPISEHNRLYWYRQTLGQGPEFLTYFQNEAQLEKSRLLSDRFSAERPKGSFSTLEIQRTEQGDSAMYLCASSLGTGSSPLHFGNGTRLTVT.

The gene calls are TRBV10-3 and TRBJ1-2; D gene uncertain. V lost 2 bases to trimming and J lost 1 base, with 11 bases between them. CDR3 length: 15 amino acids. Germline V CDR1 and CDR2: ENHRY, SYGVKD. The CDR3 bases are TGTGCCATCAGTGAGGACCCGACGGGTAACTATGGCTACACCTTC. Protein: CAISEDPTGNYGYTF.

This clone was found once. Written as DNA, the CDR3 is TGTGCCAGCAGCATCCCGGGCTATGGCTACACCTTC. Its translation: CASSIPGYGYTF. This chain uses TRBV27 with TRBJ1-2; D ambiguous. V dropped 6 bases and J dropped 4 bases, with 9 bases sitting between them. Germline assignment: CDR1 MNHEY and CDR2 SMNVEV (reference sequence). This CDR3 spans 12 amino acids.

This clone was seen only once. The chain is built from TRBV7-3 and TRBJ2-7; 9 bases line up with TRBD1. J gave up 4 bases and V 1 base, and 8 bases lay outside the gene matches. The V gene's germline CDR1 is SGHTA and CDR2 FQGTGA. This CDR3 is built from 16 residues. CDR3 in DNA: TGTGCCAGCAGCTTAAGAGGGGGGACAGGGATTTACGAGCAGTACTTC. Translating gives CASSLRGGTGIYEQYF.

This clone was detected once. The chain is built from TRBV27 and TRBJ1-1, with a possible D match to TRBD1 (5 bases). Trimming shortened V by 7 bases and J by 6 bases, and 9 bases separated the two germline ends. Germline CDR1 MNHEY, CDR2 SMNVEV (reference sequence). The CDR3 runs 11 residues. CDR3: CASNKGAEAFF. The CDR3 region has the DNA TGTGCCAGCAATAAAGGGGCTGAAGCTTTCTTT.

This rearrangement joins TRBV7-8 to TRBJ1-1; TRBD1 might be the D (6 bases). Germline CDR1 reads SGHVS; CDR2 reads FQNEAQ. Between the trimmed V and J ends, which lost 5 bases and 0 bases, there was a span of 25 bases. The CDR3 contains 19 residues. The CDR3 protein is CASSAGRGQGRVMNTEAFF. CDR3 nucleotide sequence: TGTGCCAGCAGCGCCGGGCGGGGGCAGGGGAGAGTCATGAACACTGAAGCTTTCTTT.

CDR3 DNA sequence: TGCGCCAGCAGCTTTACTAGCGGGGGGCCCAATGAGCAGTTCTTC. Its protein product is CASSFTSGGPNEQFF. The chain is built from TRBV4-1 and TRBJ2-1; 12 positions agree with TRBD2. This CDR3 is built from 15 residues. The V gene's germline CDR1 is MGHRA and CDR2 YSYEKL. Trimming took 5 bases from V and 6 from J; bases not matched to a gene: 5.

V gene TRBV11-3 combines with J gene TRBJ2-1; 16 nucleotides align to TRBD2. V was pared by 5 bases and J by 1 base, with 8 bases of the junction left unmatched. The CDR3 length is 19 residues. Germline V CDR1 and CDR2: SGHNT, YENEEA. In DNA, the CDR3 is TGTGCCAGCAGCCTGGCCGGGACTAGCGGGGGGGCTTCCTACAATGAGCAGTTCTTC. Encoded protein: CASSLAGTSGGASYNEQFF.

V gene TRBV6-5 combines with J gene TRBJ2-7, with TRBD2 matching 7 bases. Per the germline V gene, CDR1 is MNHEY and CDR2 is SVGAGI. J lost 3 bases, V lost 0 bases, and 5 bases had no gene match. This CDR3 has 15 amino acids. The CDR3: CASSYSPGGGYEQYF. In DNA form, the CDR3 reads TGTGCCAGCAGTTACTCGCCGGGGGGTGGCTACGAGCAGTACTTC.

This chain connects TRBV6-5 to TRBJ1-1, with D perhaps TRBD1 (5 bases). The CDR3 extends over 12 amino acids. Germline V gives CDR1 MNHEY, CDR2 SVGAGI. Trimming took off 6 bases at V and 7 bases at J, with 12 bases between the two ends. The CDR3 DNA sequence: TGTGCCAGCAGCGCAGCAGGGTTTGAAGCTTTCTTT. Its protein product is CASSAAGFEAFF.

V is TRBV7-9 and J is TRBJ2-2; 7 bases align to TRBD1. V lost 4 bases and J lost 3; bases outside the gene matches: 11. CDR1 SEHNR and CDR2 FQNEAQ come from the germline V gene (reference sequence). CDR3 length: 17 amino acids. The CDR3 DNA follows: TGTGCCAGCAGCTCTCGACAGGGTGTATCCGACACCGGGGAGCTGTTTTTT. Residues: CASSSRQGVSDTGELFF.

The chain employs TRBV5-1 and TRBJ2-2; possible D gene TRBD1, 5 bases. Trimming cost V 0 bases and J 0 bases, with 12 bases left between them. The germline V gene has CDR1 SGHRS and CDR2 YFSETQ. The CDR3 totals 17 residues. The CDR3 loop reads CASSLDRLVANTGELFF. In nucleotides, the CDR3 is TGCGCCAGCAGCTTGGACAGGCTCGTCGCGAACACCGGGGAGCTGTTTTTT.